Below are 17 T cell receptor beta chains sequenced from a single sample in a study of shared T cell receptors in the human thymus. Sequenced by immunoSEQ multiplex PCR; TCRdb stores in-frame clones only, minus some. The sample holds hundreds of thousands of clones; about 90% are singletons and the top ten take approximately 0.0097%. These data were also reused for a study on human thymus T cells.

The sequencing sample was made of thymocytes. These receptor sequences come from a boy in the first two years of life with a congenital heart defect.

The V and J genes are TRBV9 and TRBJ2-2, with 10 nucleotides matching TRBD2. The CDR3 contains 17 residues. J lost 4 bases, V lost 0 bases, and 6 bases had no gene match. The V gene's germline CDR1 is SGDLS and CDR2 YYNGEE. CDR3 nucleotides: TGTGCCAGCAGCGTAGGACTAGCGGGCCCCCTCACCGGGGAGCTGTTTTTT. This gives the protein CASSVGLAGPLTGELFF.

In its sample, this clone was seen a few times. The J gene is TRBJ1-1, the V gene TRBV7-4; TRBD1 matches at 8 bases. This CDR3 comprises 17 residues. The germline V gene has CDR1 SGHVT and CDR2 SQSDAQ. Unmatched junction bases numbered 7, after V lost 0 bases and J lost 1 base. The CDR3 loop is CASSLADSGQANTEAFF. In nucleotides, the CDR3 is TGTGCCAGCAGCTTAGCGGATTCGGGACAGGCGAACACTGAAGCTTTCTTT. The full variable domain, in which reference TRBV7-4 and TRBJ1-1 provide the parts outside the CDR3, is GAGVSQSPRYKVAKRGRDVALRCDSISGHVTLYWYRQTLGQGSEVLTYSQSDAQRDKSGRPSGRFSAERPERSVSTLKIQRTEQGDSAVYLCASSLADSGQANTEAFFGQGTRLTVV.

The chain has TRBV30 and TRBJ1-1; D gene unclear. The CDR3 is made up of 19 amino acids. Trimming left V 0 bases short and J 0 bases short, with 23 bases between. Germline-derived CDR1 and CDR2 are GTSNPN and SVGIG (reference sequence). The chain's CDR3 is CAWSVLNSPESPMNTEAFF. The CDR3 DNA sequence: TGTGCCTGGAGTGTACTTAACAGTCCGGAATCACCCATGAACACTGAAGCTTTCTTT.

The V call is TRBV7-8, the J call TRBJ2-2; 7 nucleotides match TRBD2. V lost 2 bases and J lost 3; bases outside the gene matches: 9. The germline V gene encodes CDR1 SGHVS and CDR2 FQNEAQ. CDR3 length: 17 residues. Written as DNA, the CDR3 is TGTGCCAGCAGCTTAAACCCTAGCGGAGGTTACACCGGGGAGCTGTTTTTT. It specifies CASSLNPSGGYTGELFF. Full variable domain (remainder filled in from reference TRBV7-8 and TRBJ2-2): GAGVSQSPRYKVAKRGQDVALRCDPISGHVSLFWYQQALGQGPEFLTYFQNEAQLDKSGLPSDRFFAERPEGSVSTLKIQRTQQEDSAVYLCASSLNPSGGYTGELFFGEGSRLTVL.

The gene calls are TRBV9 and TRBJ2-1; TRBD2 aligns across 14 bases. Germline V gene data show CDR1 as SGDLS and CDR2 as YYNGEE. CDR3 length equals 15 residues. Trimming took 5 bases from V and 7 from J; bases not matched to a gene: 5. CDR3 in amino acids: CASRGTSGSGNEQFF. The CDR3 nucleotides are TGTGCCAGCAGGGGGACTAGCGGGAGTGGGAATGAGCAGTTCTTC.

This rearrangement joins TRBV4-1 to TRBJ1-5, with 7 bases fitting TRBD1. The junction had 6 bases not matched to a gene; V was cut back by 3 bases and J by 4 bases. The CDR3 sequence is 15 residues long. CDR1 and CDR2 from the germline V gene are MGHRA and YSYEKL. The CDR3 region has the DNA TGCGCCAGCAGCCAGCCAGACAGGGCGAATCAGCCCCAGCATTTT. Translated: CASSQPDRANQPQHF.

V gene TRBV6-5 combines with J gene TRBJ1-1, with 8 bases lining up with TRBD1. The CDR3 is 14 amino acids. CDR1 is MNHEY, CDR2 SVGAGI, per germline. Trimming took 2 bases from V and 8 from J; bases not matched to a gene: 7. CDR3 amino acids: CASSYLQGAVEAFF. The CDR3 bases are TGTGCCAGCAGTTACCTCCAGGGGGCGGTCGAAGCTTTCTTT.

The chain employs TRBV12-5 and TRBJ1-2; TRBD1 agrees at 8 bases. V shed 1 base, J shed 4 bases, and the junction held 2 bases outside the gene matches. CDR3 length equals 14 residues. Germline V gives CDR1 LGHNT, CDR2 FRNRAP. CDR3 loop: CASGLEQGGYGYTF. The CDR3 bases are TGTGCTAGTGGTTTGGAACAGGGGGGCTATGGCTACACCTTC. Complete variable domain (other parts from reference TRBV12-5 and TRBJ1-2): DARVTQTPRHKVTEMGQEVTMRCQPILGHNTVFWYRQTMMQGLELLAYFRNRAPLDDSGMPKDRFSAEMPDATLATLKIQPSEPRDSAVYFCASGLEQGGYGYTFGSGTRLTVV.

This clone showed up just a few times. This chain links TRBV5-6 with TRBJ1-5, with 7 bases aligning to TRBD1. The CDR3 length is 14 residues. Trimming at V came to 2 bases and at J to 1 base, leaving 0 bases not matched to a gene. In germline, CDR1 is SGHDT, CDR2 YYEEEE. The CDR3 sequence: CASSLQGSNQPQHF. Here the CDR3 DNA reads TGTGCCAGCAGCTTACAGGGGAGCAATCAGCCCCAGCATTTT.

The chain employs TRBV7-2 and TRBJ2-3; D unclear. Germline V gives CDR1 SGHTA, CDR2 FQGNSA. The length of the CDR3 is 18 residues. V was shortened by 1 base and J by 2 bases, with 19 bases between the two germline ends. The CDR3 sequence is CASSLDPGGVPHTDTQYF. CDR3 in DNA: TGTGCCAGCAGCTTAGATCCCGGCGGCGTCCCCCACACAGATACGCAGTATTTT.

For this clone: Mismatch with germline at one junction end may stem from a read error. This chain links TRBV11-2 with TRBJ2-7; possible D gene TRBD1, 6 bases. The CDR3 consists of 12 residues. Germline V CDR1 and CDR2: SGHAT, FQNNGV. CDR3 coding DNA: TGTGCCAGCAGCCCTGACAGGCCTCTCCTTGACTTC. Amino acids: CASSPDRPLLDF.

The CDR3 region is CASKIWAWMNTEAFF. CDR3 DNA sequence: TGTGCCAGTAAGATATGGGCGTGGATGAACACTGAAGCTTTCTTT. The J gene is TRBJ1-1, the V gene TRBV19, with no clear D. Germline CDR1 and CDR2: LNHDA and SQIVND (reference sequence). Between the trimmed V and J ends, which lost 7 bases and 0 bases, there was a span of 15 bases. CDR3 length equals 15 residues.

The chain joins TRBV2 to TRBJ2-1; 12 bases map to TRBD2. Germline V CDR1 and CDR2: SNHLY, FYNNEI. Trimming cost V 6 bases and J 3 bases; bases outside gene matches: 3. This CDR3 spans 15 amino acids. The CDR3 DNA reads TGTGCCAGCAGGAGGACTAGCGGGGACTACAATGAGCAGTTCTTC. It encodes CASRRTSGDYNEQFF.

This clone was picked up a small number of times. The genes are TRBV5-4 and TRBJ2-1, with 12 bases fitting TRBD1. V lost 1 base and J lost 9; bases outside the gene matches: 8. There are 16 residues in the CDR3. Germline-derived CDR1 and CDR2 are SGHNT and YYREEE (reference sequence). The CDR3 loop reads CASSLRRDRGRVEQFF. The CDR3 region has the DNA TGTGCCAGCAGCTTGCGTCGGGACAGGGGGCGGGTTGAGCAGTTCTTC. Full variable domain (outside the CDR3, taken from reference TRBV5-4 and TRBJ2-1): ETGVTQSPTHLIKTRGQQVTLRCSSQSGHNTVSWYQQALGQGPQFIFQYYREEENGRGNFPPRFSGLQFPNYSSELNVNALELDDSALYLCASSLRRDRGRVEQFFGPGTRLTVL.

This clone was observed a single time. The chain links TRBV28 to TRBJ1-6, with D perhaps matching TRBD1 (5 bases). This CDR3 has 17 amino acids. V was shortened by 1 base and J by 2 bases, with 12 bases between the two germline ends. Germline V gene lookup returns CDR1 MDHEN and CDR2 SYDVKM. The CDR3 spells CASSLSGGTPYNSPLHF. CDR3 nucleotides: TGTGCCAGCAGTTTATCCGGGGGGACCCCCTATAATTCACCCCTCCACTTT.

The J gene is TRBJ2-1, the V gene TRBV7-2, with TRBD1 as a possible D gene (6 bases). CDR1 is SGHTA and CDR2 is FQGNSA in the germline V gene. The CDR3 is 18 amino acids. V lost 0 bases and J 5 bases, leaving 20 bases between the germline ends. The CDR3 loop reads CASSLARLGAFSHNEQFF. CDR3 in DNA: TGTGCCAGCAGCTTAGCTCGACTGGGGGCCTTTTCTCACAATGAGCAGTTCTTC.

The rearrangement joins TRBV5-1 to TRBJ1-3; 8 nucleotides agree with TRBD1. The germline V gene has CDR1 SGHRS and CDR2 YFSETQ. V lost 3 bases, J lost 4 bases, and 6 bases stayed unmatched. The CDR3 is 15 residues long. DNA for the CDR3: TGCGCCAGCAGCTGGACAGGGCTGACAGGAAACACCATATATTTT. It is translated as CASSWTGLTGNTIYF.